These T cell receptor beta chains were read from a single sample in a study of graft-versus-host responses after intestinal transplantation. The table came from immunoSEQ multiplex PCR; TCRdb's copy has only in-frame clones and leaves some out. The profile shows approximately 99,000 clones, 92% of them singletons. What these receptors recognize is not known. Material: unstimulated CD8+ T cells sorted from spleen or lymph node cells, obtained before transplant. These receptors all stem from a human donor who was the organ donor for an intestinal transplant. Both conserved end residues are part of each CDR3. A D gene is named only where the DNA matches it firmly. A clone size is listed for some rows: how often the clone was seen (once, few, many), or a class if it is expanded.

j_call d_call clone_size v_call cdr3_nt cdr3_aa
TRBJ2-3 TRBD2 . TRBV5-1 TGCGCCAGCAGCTCTGCCGGGGGGGATGATACGCAGTATTTT CASSSAGGDDTQYF
TRBJ1-2 . few TRBV6-5 TGTGCCAGCAGTTACCACAGGGACTATGGCTACACCTTC CASSYHRDYGYTF
TRBJ2-2 . . TRBV7-9 TGTGCCAGCAGCCTCGATTCGGCCGGGGAGCTGTTTTTT CASSLDSAGELFF
TRBJ2-7 . . TRBV14 TGTGCCAGCAGCCAAACCTCCGGGATAGCGGCATCTGATGAGCAGTACTTC CASSQTSGIAASDEQYF
TRBJ2-7 TRBD1 . TRBV28 TGTGCCAGCAGAATGGACAGGGGGTTCACCGAGCAGTACTTC CASRMDRGFTEQYF
TRBJ2-2 TRBD2 . TRBV29-1 TGCAGCGTTTGGGGGACTAGGGCGAACACCGGGGAGCTGTTTTTT CSVWGTRANTGELFF
TRBJ1-5 . . TRBV19 TGTGCCAGTAGGGAGGTTGGGCCCGAACAGCCCCAGCATTTT CASREVGPEQPQHF
TRBJ2-6 . . TRBV2 TGTGCCAGCAGTTGGTTGCCAGGGGAACTTTCTGGGGCCAACGTCCTGACTTTC CASSWLPGELSGANVLTF
TRBJ2-7 . . TRBV15 TGTGCCACCAGCAGAGAGAGGACACCGACCTACGAGCAGTACTTC CATSRERTPTYEQYF
TRBJ1-1 . . TRBV19 TGTGCCAGTAGTATGAATACTCAGGGGAACACTGAAGCTTTCTTT CASSMNTQGNTEAFF
TRBJ2-3 . . TRBV7-9 TGTGCCAGCAGCTTCTTGGGGGCCTTTTTCACAGATACGCAGTATTTT CASSFLGAFFTDTQYF
TRBJ2-1 . . TRBV27 TGTGCCACCGCGTCTAGCTCCTACAATGAGCAGTTCTTC CATASSSYNEQFF
TRBJ2-5 TRBD1 . TRBV19 TGTGCCAGTAGTGACAGGGGGCGCGAGACCCAGTACTTC CASSDRGRETQYF
TRBJ2-7 TRBD2 . TRBV7-3 TGTGCCAGCAGCTTAACGGGGCTAGCGGAGATCTCCTACGAGCAGTACTTC CASSLTGLAEISYEQYF
TRBJ1-5 . . TRBV5-4 TGTGCCAGCAGCTTGCAGGGCTTAGAGCCCCAGCATTTT CASSLQGLEPQHF
TRBJ2-7 TRBD2 . TRBV5-1 TGCGCCAGCAGCTGGACTAGCGGGGGGGCCTCCTACGAGCAGTACTTC CASSWTSGGASYEQYF
TRBJ1-3 . . TRBV9 TGTGCCAGCAGCGTAGAACGGGGCTCTGGAAACACCATATATTTT CASSVERGSGNTIYF
TRBJ1-2 TRBD1 . TRBV13 TGTGCCAGCAGGGGAACCGGGACAGGGGAACCAAACTATGGCTACACCTTC CASRGTGTGEPNYGYTF
TRBJ2-2 TRBD2 . TRBV2 TGTGCCAGCTTTAGCGGGGGGGCCGGGGAGCTGTTTTTT CASFSGGAGELFF
TRBJ2-7 TRBD2 . TRBV13 TGTGCCAGCAGCGGCATCGGGACTAGCGGGAGGGTTGACGAGCAGTACTTC CASSGIGTSGRVDEQYF
TRBJ2-2 . . TRBV6-5 TGTGCCAGCAGCCCTATTTCCGGCGGTACCGGGGAGCTGTTTTTT CASSPISGGTGELFF
TRBJ1-2 . . TRBV13 TGTGCCAGCAGCTTAGAAGGCAGGGTTTATGGCTACACCTTC CASSLEGRVYGYTF
TRBJ2-2 . . TRBV5-6 TGTGCCAGCAGCCACAAATGGAGGGGTTCACCCGGGGAGCTGTTTTTT CASSHKWRGSPGELFF
TRBJ1-2 . few TRBV6-5 TGTGCCAGCAGTTACTCGACGAGGGGACTTAACTATGGCTACACCTTC CASSYSTRGLNYGYTF
TRBJ1-4 . . TRBV7-9 TGTGCCAGCAGCTTGGACACAACTAATGAAAAACTGTTTTTT CASSLDTTNEKLFF
TRBJ2-7 TRBD2 few TRBV4-1 TGCGCCAGCAGCCAAAGCCTAGCGGTCATGTACGAGCAGTACTTC CASSQSLAVMYEQYF
TRBJ2-1 TRBD1 . TRBV19 TGTGCCAGTAGTAGACCGGGACAGGGGACCAATGAGCAGTTCTTC CASSRPGQGTNEQFF
TRBJ1-2 TRBD1 . TRBV27 TGTGCCAGCAGTTCTCCGGGACAGGGGTACGGCTACACCTTC CASSSPGQGYGYTF
TRBJ2-7 . few TRBV6-1 TGTGCCAGCAGTCCGGACCAGGGCAGGTACGAGCAGTACTTC CASSPDQGRYEQYF
TRBJ2-4 TRBD2 few TRBV2 TGTGCCAGCAGTAGTTTCCGGACTAGCTTAAACATTCAGTACTTC CASSSFRTSLNIQYF
TRBJ2-3 TRBD2 once TRBV7-2 TGTGCCAGCAGCTTAGATAGCCTAGCGGGGGGCCTCACAGATACGCAGTATTTT CASSLDSLAGGLTDTQYF
TRBJ2-1 . . TRBV7-9 TGTGCCAGCAGCTTCCCAGCAGGGTGGACCTACAATGAGCAGTTCTTC CASSFPAGWTYNEQFF
TRBJ2-3 TRBD2 . TRBV4-2 TGTGCCAGCAGCCAAGATCCTGCTAGCGGGGGGGCCGAGGAAGATACGCAGTATTTT CASSQDPASGGAEEDTQYF